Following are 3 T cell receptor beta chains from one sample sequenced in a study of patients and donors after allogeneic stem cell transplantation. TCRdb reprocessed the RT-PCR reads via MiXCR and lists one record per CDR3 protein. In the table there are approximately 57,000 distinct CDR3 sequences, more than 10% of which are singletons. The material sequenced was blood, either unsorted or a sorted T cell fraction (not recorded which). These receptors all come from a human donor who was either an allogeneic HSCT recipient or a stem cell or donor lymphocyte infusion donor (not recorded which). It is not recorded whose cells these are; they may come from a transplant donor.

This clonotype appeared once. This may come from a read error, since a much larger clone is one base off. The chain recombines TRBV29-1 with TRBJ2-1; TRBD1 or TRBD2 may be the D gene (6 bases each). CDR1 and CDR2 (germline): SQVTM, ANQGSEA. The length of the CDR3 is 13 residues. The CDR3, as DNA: TGCAGCGCTGCCGGGGGCTCCTGCAATGAGCAGTTCTTC. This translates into CSAAGGSCNEQFF.

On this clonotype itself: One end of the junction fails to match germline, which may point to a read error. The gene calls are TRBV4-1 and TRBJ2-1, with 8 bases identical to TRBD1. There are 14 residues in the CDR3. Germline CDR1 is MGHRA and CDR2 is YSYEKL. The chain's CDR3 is CASSPTGAYIEQFF. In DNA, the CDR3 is TGCGCCAGCAGCCCGACAGGGGCCTACATTGAGCAGTTCTTC.

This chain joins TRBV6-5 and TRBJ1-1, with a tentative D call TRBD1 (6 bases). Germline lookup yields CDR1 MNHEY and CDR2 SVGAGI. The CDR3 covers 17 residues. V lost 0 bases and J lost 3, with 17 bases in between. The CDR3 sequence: CASSYSEGYRVDTEAFF. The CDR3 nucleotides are TGTGCCAGCAGTTACTCGGAGGGGTACAGGGTTGACACTGAAGCTTTCTTT.